This T cell receptor beta chain was identified during a study of graft-versus-host responses after intestinal transplantation. Concerning this clone: What it recognizes is unknown.

CDR3 length: 16 residues. V dropped 4 bases and J dropped 8; count of bases not matched to a gene: 12. Germline V gives CDR1 SGHDN, CDR2 FVKESK. The assay was immunoSEQ multiplex PCR, and TCRdb's table has in-frame clones only and misses some. Among tens of thousands of clones listed, around 92% were seen once. This sample comprised unstimulated CD8+ T cells sorted from spleen or lymph node cells, obtained before intestinal transplant. This chain joins TRBV14 and TRBJ2-1, with 9 nucleotides matching TRBD2. The source is a human donor who received an intestinal transplant. CDR3: CASSPLSGRIRYEQFF. DNA for the CDR3: TGTGCCAGCAGCCCACTAAGCGGGAGGATTCGCTATGAGCAGTTCTTC.